Below, one T cell receptor (beta chain) is given with its context. This clonotype was found many times. Its antigen is not yet known. No clone much larger than this one lies a single base away; base qualities are absent. The sample's time point label, decoded: after trial treatment. The label giving this sample's treatment or condition can be read as: LDRT plus nivolumab, ipilimumab, low-dose cyclophosphamide and aspirin (RACIN trial). The donors took part in RACIN, a single-arm, phase I, dose-escalation trial that combined nivolumab, ipilimumab, aspirin, low-dose cyclophosphamide and low-dose radiotherapy. To be eligible, a patient needed to have an advanced solid tumor that was TIL-negative. The data derive from a study of low-dose radiotherapy and immunotherapy resistance in tumors (dated 2022 in TCRdb). Study-wide context: Patients in Cohort 1 were given 0.5 Gy per fraction every 2 weeks, and the prescribed total PTV dose was 6.5 Gy. Patients were given nivolumab as a 240 mg flat dose every two weeks and ipilimumab at 1 mg/kg every six weeks, with both drugs delivered intravenously. Intravenous cyclophosphamide at 200 mg/m2 was administered every two weeks, one day ahead of each radiation and immunotherapy administration. Starting on cycle 1 day 1, patients took 300 mg of aspirin by mouth once a day for four cycles. No randomization into treatment groups was done for the people taking part in the trial. Patients in Cohort 2 were given 1 Gy per fraction every two weeks, for a total of 13 Gy across 26 weeks. Eight patients were included in the translational analysis: three from the first dose cohort and the first five from the second dose cohort.

Instrument on record: Illumina HiSeq 2500. First-strand cDNA was synthesized with Superscript III and a set of TRAV- and TRBV-specific primers, covering both TCRalpha and TCRbeta chains. TCRs were amplified for 20 PCR cycles with Phusion, using a constant-region primer paired with the adapter attached to the V primers. Isolated mRNA was amplified with the MessageAmp II aRNA Amplification Kit, using a roughly 15-hour in vitro transcription at 37°C. The Dynabeads mRNA DIRECT Purification Kit was used to isolate the mRNA for TCR sequencing. A second roughly 25-cycle Phusion PCR added indexed Illumina adapters, and products were purified with AMPure XP beads. Under the source paper's analysis protocol: Using custom Perl scripts, TCR sequences encoding the same protein were pooled, out-of-frame sequences were removed, and the abundance of each clonotype was computed. Any TCR sequence supported by only a single read was excluded from analysis. The metrics used to describe the repertoires included Shannon entropy, Gini index, clonality, richness, and the frequency of TCRs shared between repertoires. TCRdb reprocessed the public reads (quality trimming at Q25 with fastp, clone calling with MiXCR) and kept in-frame beta chains. Entries that share a CDR3 protein sequence are merged under the most common genes and DNA. These V and J calls derive from TCRdb rather than the authors' analysis. Counted in this sample were nearly 60,000 distinct CDR3 sequences; approximately 22% of them appeared once. The top ten clones comprise 6.5% to 8% of the sample.

From the germline V gene (reference sequence), CDR1 is LNHDA and CDR2 is SQIVND. For this chain, trimming is 6 bases at the V end and 0 bases at the J end, and the number of junction bases without a gene match is 5. The CDR3, cysteine through phenylalanine, is 16 amino acids long. The only DNA kept is the CDR3, 48 bases in frame from the first base. The chain was built from TRBV19 and TRBJ1-1, with 12 bases in between that match TRBD1. This clonotype originated in a male donor with prostate cancer. Sequenced material: PBMCs, taken after low-dose radiotherapy plus immunotherapy. The CDR3 amino acid sequence is: CASRRDRGPVNTEAFF. At the DNA level, the sequence is TGTGCCAGTAGGAGGGACAGGGGGCCGGTGAACACTGAAGCTTTCTTT.